One T cell receptor (beta chain) is described in this entry. Its antigen specificity is not known. Nothing much larger sits one base from this clone, and base qualities are not available. Libraries came from the immunoSEQ multiplex PCR assay. For the multiplex PCR, a mixture combining 60 forward primers for TCR Vbeta segments and 13 reverse primers for TCR Jbeta segments was used. Amplification of the CDR3 region of rearranged TCR beta genes was performed with a multiplex PCR assay on genomic DNA. The amplified TCR beta libraries were sequenced on the Illumina HiSeq System as 87-base-pair reads. As for the authors' bioinformatics: Across the 640 or so repertoires, a later analysis counted roughly 77 million unique TCR beta chains, 8.5 million to 12 million of which were shared by at least two donors. A nearest-neighbor algorithm error-corrected the raw reads and collapsed the reads into unique sequences, merging closely related sequences to remove PCR and sequencing errors. To assign V, D and J gene segments, CDR3 sequences were aligned to IMGT reference sequences. For a sequence to be retained, a match of at least six nucleotides was required to both a V gene segment and a J gene segment. A rearrangement was called productive if the CDR3 had no stop codons and remained in frame with V and J, and every other rearrangement was called non-productive. Following IMGT convention, CDR3 was defined as the stretch from the second conserved V-encoded cysteine to the conserved J-encoded phenylalanine. The earlier analysis of 450 to 750 of the donors excluded any sequence lacking an unambiguous match to a single V gene segment. An earlier analysis of 587 of the donors called V segments functional above 56.7% productive rearrangements and segregating when the between-donor standard deviation exceeded 5%. A statistical classification framework was developed to diagnose cytomegalovirus status using the catalog of TCR beta chain sequences. In a later analysis, V and J genes were assigned by comparing TCR nucleotide sequences against IMGT/GENE-DB human TR gene sequences. A later analysis assigned CDR3 sequences and most-parsimonious VDJ recombination scenarios with the TCRdist pipeline. In a later analysis, each TCR beta chain was defined by its CDR3 amino acid sequence together with its V-gene family, and reads lacking a unique V-gene family were excluded. In a later analysis, 550 to 650 highly shared, low-generation-probability nucleotide sequences were removed to address suspected cross-contamination and a sequencing artifact. In a later analysis, a clonal expansion index for each public chain was calculated from normalized within-repertoire ranks of inferred template counts. In a later analysis, generation probabilities were computed with a VDJ recombination model fitted to out-of-frame rearrangements, and the resulting probabilities were checked against IGoR. In a later analysis, hypergeometric tests were used to score TCR-TCR, TCR-HLA and TCR-CMV co-occurrence, with a repertoire-size bias correction applied to TCR pairs. In a later analysis, false discovery rates were estimated by permuting HLA or CMV assignments 20 times. A later analysis grouped co-occurring TCRs with DBSCAN, adding TCRdist sequence similarity when clustering within HLA-allele-positive subsets. For co-occurrence clustering, repertoires with fewer than 30,000 or more than 120,000 public chains were excluded, along with five repertoires with anomalous nucleotide sharing. What TCRdb holds here is the immuneACCESS table cut down to in-frame rearrangements. Part of the clones is not present; checked against another copy, under half of the missing clones reflect an unresolved V gene, and the others are unexplained. That table is the source of V, J and clone size, and D and trimming were worked out from the DNA. The table for this sample lists more than 140,000 clones; around 80% of them were counted only once. The biggest ten clones account for roughly 2.1% of the sample.

From V the trimming removes 6 bases and from J it removes 6 bases, while the gene matches leave 9 bases of the junction unaccounted for. The CDR3 runs 15 amino acids, cysteine and phenylalanine included. Only the CDR3 portion is preserved as DNA: 45 bases, with reading frame beginning at the first base. From a lookup of the germline V gene, CDR1 and CDR2 are SGHNT and YENEEA. The data are from a study of cytomegalovirus exposure and HLA in healthy donors (dated by TCRdb to the late 2010s). Some background on the complete study: An earlier analysis of 587 of the donors reported over 250 Gb of sequence data and 100 million to 120 million unique TCR beta sequences obtained from 150 million to 200 million T cells. Donor age, sex, ethnicity and CMV serostatus were collected together with the repertoire data. An earlier analysis of some 600 of the donors applied high-throughput TCR beta sequencing to assess whether each TCR beta V gene segment acted as functional or pseudogenic. Roughly five DR-DQ haplotypes were handled as single units for association and clustering because linkage in the cohort was strong. To predict cytomegalovirus infection status, the study brought together high-throughput TCR immunosequencing, statistical association of individual TCRs with disease status, and machine learning. Using immunosequencing, the study profiled T cell repertoires from approximately 700 subjects and related those repertoires to cytomegalovirus serostatus. On average, about 240,000 unique TCR beta nucleotide sequences were sequenced per donor among 398 genotyped donors of the cohort, with 15% to 20% of those sequences being non-productive. Genome-wide SNP genotypes for about 60% of the roughly 700 donors were used in a later genetic analysis, which treated that subset as a discovery cohort. The study was designed to test whether signatures of past pathogen exposure could be identified by cataloging public T cell receptors. An early release covering roughly 600 HLA-typed donors comprised roughly 300 gigabases of sequencing data and tens of millions of unique TCR sequences. Class I and class II HLA loci were covered by the typing at four-digit resolution. Along with the roughly 710-subject first cohort, a separate validation cohort of over a hundred different subjects was used. The number of donors typed differed by locus, with 629-630 for A, B, C, DRB1 and DQB1, around 500 for DQA1, nearly 610 for DPA1, and some 470 for DPB1. The genetic ancestry cluster associated with self-reported Caucasian donors included over 80% of the roughly 360 genotyped donors. In a later analysis, previously published TCR beta repertoires from hundreds of donors were re-analyzed and high-resolution HLA genotyping was added so that TCR occurrence patterns could be studied. Rather than drawing on any new phenotypic data, the later analysis identified candidate immune exposures from TCR beta sequences and the way those sequences occurred across donors. Every repertoire in the discovery cohort had been generated on one and the same sequencing platform. The full study reports these points: Strong co-occurrence of HLA alleles, especially DR and DQ, made assigning TCR associations to individual alleles difficult. According to a later analysis, parvovirus B19, influenza, CMV and Epstein-Barr virus appeared linked to several top co-occurrence clusters. According to a later analysis, most CMV-associated TCR beta chains appeared to be HLA-restricted, and the HLA associations seemed to be driven largely by CMV exposure. This cohort had only TCR beta chains sequenced, and the lack of alpha or paired-chain data limited which features could be detected. For the cohort, immune exposure information was limited to CMV serostatus. In the study, some 160 TCR beta chains were listed as associated with cytomegalovirus. Across donors, most TCR sequences were observed very rarely, whereas some public TCRs were present in many individuals. Because HLA typing was unavailable for some donors at each locus, only the typed subset was used in association tests. According to a later genetic analysis, donors in an Asian-associated ancestry cluster had fewer N-insertions in productive TCRs than the approximately 650-donor mean. In a later analysis, around 17,000 TCR beta sequences were associated with specific HLA alleles at a false discovery rate of 0.05. In an earlier analysis of around 500 of the donors, most TCR beta V segments appeared in productive rearrangements about 90% or about 30% of the time, broadly matching IMGT annotations. The 87-base-pair reads could not distinguish some IMGT-functional V segments, including TRBV6-2 and TRBV6-3, so those segments were excluded. In vitro tests confirmed that a few of the cytomegalovirus-associated TCR beta chains recognize cytomegalovirus antigens. Linkage disequilibrium might explain the correlated functional status among segregating V segments, but an unknown experimental factor could not be excluded. Presence/absence analyses assumed roughly uniform sequencing depth across donors, an assumption that may not hold. In a later genetic analysis, a missense DCLRE1C variant was associated with V-gene and J-gene trimming of TCR beta chains, and the association was replicated in an independent cohort. The classifier was reported to diagnose cytomegalovirus status with high specificity and sensitivity in both the original and validation cohorts. In a later analysis, HLA-associated TCR beta chains were found to be more clonally expanded and to have lower generation probabilities than equally common non-associated chains. A cluster of highly shared sequence variants was judged likely to be a technical artifact of the sequencing pipeline. Approximately 16 rarely observed V segments, including chromosome 9 orphons, were excluded from the earlier analysis of a few hundred of the donors because counts were too low. A further reported finding was that TCR beta sequences accurately predicted the HLA-A and HLA-B alleles for most subjects in the first cohort. The authors suggested that the approach could potentially be generalized to other disease states and immunological phenotypes. In a later analysis, the rate of TCR association differed among HLA loci, with DRB1 alleles having the most associated TCRs and HLA-C alleles having the fewest.

In total, just over 650 healthy bone marrow donors made up the cohort. Cohort members were all nominally healthy when sampled, although unrecorded immune exposures were likely present. The donor was CMV seronegative and belonged to the group of 352 seronegative cohort members. Each donor provided a peripheral blood sample, and peripheral blood mononuclear cells were used for TCR beta sequencing. The Qiagen DNeasy Blood Extraction Kit was used to extract genomic DNA from the blood cell samples. The chain is assembled from TRBV11-3 and TRBJ2-1; 9 bases in between match TRBD1. Sequences were obtained from PBMCs. The TCR was taken from a woman in her 40s in good health and CMV-seronegative. The sequence in DNA is TGTGCCAGCAGTTCCACCGGGACAGGGTCCAATGAGCAGTTCTTC. Its protein product is CASSSTGTGSNEQFF.